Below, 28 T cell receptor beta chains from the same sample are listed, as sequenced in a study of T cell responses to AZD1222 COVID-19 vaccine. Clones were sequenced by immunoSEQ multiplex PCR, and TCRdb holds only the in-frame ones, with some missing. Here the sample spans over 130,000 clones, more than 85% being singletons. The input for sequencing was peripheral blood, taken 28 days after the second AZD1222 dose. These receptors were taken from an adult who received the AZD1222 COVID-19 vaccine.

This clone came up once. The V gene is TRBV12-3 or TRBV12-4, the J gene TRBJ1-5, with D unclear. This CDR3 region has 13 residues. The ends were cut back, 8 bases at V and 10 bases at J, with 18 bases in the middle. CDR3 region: CASALRERSPQHF. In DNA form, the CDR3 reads TGTGCCAGCGCCCTCCGCGAGAGGTCACCCCAGCATTTT.

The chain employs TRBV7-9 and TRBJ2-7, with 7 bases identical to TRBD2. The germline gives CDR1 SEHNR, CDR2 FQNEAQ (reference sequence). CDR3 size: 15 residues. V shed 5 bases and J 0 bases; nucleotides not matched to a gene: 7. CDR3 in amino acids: CASSRTSATSYEQYF. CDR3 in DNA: TGTGCCAGCAGCCGTACTAGCGCGACCTCCTACGAGCAGTACTTC.

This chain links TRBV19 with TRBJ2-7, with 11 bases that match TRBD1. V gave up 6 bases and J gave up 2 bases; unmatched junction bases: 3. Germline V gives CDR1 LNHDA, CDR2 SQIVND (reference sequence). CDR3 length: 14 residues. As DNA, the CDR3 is TGTGCCAGTAGCGAGGGACAGGGGGCCTACGAGCAGTACTTC. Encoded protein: CASSEGQGAYEQYF.

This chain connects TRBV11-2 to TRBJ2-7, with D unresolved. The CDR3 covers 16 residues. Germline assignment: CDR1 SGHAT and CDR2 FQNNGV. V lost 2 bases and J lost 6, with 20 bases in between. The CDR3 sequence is CASSLSLSVGRLEQYF. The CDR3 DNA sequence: TGTGCCAGCAGCTTAAGTCTGTCGGTTGGGCGCCTCGAGCAGTACTTC.

CDR3 in amino acids: CASSLKDQGDISGANVLTF. In nucleotides, the CDR3 is TGTGCCAGCAGCCTTAAGGACCAGGGGGATATCTCTGGGGCCAACGTCCTGACTTTC. The V and J genes are TRBV28 and TRBJ2-6, with 7 bases lining up with TRBD1. This CDR3 has 19 amino acids. Losses at the gene ends were 6 bases for V and 0 bases for J; bases not matched to a gene: 14. Germline V gene lookup returns CDR1 MDHEN and CDR2 SYDVKM.

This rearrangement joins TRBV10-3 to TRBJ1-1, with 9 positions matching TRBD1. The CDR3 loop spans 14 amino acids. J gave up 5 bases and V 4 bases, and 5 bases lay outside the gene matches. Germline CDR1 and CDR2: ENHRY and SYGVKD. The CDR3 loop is CAISGGDRVTEAFF. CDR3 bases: TGTGCCATCAGTGGGGGGGACAGGGTGACTGAAGCTTTCTTT.

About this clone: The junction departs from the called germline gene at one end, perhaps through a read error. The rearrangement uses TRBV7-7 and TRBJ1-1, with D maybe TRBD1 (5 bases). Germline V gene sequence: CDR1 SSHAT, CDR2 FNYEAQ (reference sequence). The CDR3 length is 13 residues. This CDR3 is CASSLQAGTEAFF. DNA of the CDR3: TGTGCTAGCAGCTTGCAAGCAGGGACTGAAGCTTTCTTT.

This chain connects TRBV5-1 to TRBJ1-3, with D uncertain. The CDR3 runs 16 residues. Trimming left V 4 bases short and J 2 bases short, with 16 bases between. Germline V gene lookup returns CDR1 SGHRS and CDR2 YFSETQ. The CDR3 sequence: CASSLERADTGNTIYF. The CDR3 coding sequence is TGCGCCAGCAGCCTCGAGCGGGCAGACACTGGAAACACCATATATTTT.

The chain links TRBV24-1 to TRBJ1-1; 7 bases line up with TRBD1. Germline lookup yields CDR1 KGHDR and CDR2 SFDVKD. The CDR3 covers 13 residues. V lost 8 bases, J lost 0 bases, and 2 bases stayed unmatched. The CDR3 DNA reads TGTGCCACCAAAGACAGGGTGAACACTGAAGCTTTCTTT. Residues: CATKDRVNTEAFF.

The DNA of the CDR3 is TGTGCCAGCAGTTTATCCGGGGGCGCCACTGAAGCTTTCTTT. Translation gives CASSLSGGATEAFF. The rearrangement joins TRBV28 to TRBJ1-1, with D perhaps matching TRBD1 (6 bases). The germline CDR1 and CDR2 sequences are MDHEN and SYDVKM. Trimming stripped 1 base from V and 4 bases from J, with 10 bases between. CDR3 length: 14 amino acids.

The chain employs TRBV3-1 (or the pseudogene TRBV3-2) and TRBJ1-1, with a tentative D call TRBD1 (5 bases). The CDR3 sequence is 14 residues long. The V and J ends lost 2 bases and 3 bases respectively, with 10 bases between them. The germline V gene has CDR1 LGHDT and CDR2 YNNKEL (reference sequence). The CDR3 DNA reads TGTGCCAGCAGCCAACGGGGACGGGACACTGAAGCTTTCTTT. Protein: CASSQRGRDTEAFF.

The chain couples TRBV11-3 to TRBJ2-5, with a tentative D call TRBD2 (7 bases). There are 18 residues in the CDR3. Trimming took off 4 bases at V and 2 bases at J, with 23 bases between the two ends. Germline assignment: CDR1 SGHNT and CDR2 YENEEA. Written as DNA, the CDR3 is TGTGCCAGCAGCTCGTTCGGACAGCGGGACTTGTATCAAGAGACCCAGTACTTC. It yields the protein CASSSFGQRDLYQETQYF.

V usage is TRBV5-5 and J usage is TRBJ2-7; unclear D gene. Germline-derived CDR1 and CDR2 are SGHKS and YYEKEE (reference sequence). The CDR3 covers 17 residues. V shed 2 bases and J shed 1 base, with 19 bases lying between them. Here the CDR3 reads CASSLTSRPLPSYEQYF. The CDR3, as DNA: TGTGCCAGCAGCTTAACCTCTAGACCCCTTCCGTCCTACGAGCAGTACTTC.

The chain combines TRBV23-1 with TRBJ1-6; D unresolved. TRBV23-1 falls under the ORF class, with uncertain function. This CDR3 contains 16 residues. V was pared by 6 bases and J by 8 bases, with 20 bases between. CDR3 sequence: CASSPYRPGRDSPLHF. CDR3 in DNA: TGCGCCAGCAGCCCCTACCGCCCCGGGCGGGATTCACCCCTCCACTTT.

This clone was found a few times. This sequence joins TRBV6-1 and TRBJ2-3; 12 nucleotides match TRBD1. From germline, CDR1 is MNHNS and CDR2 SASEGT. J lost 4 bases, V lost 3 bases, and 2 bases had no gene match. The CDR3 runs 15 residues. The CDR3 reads CASSDGTGGADTQYF. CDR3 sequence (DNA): TGTGCCAGCAGTGATGGGACAGGGGGCGCAGATACGCAGTATTTT.

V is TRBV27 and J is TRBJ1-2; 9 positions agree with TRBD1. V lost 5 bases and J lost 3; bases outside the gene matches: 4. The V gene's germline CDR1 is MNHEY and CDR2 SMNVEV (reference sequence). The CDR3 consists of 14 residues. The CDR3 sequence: CASSKQGADYGYTF. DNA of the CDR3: TGTGCCAGCAGTAAACAGGGGGCGGACTATGGCTACACCTTC.

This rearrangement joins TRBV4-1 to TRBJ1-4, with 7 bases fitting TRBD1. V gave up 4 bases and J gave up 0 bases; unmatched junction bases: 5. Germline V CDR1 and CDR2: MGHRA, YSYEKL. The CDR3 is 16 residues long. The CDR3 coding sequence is TGCGCCAGCAGCCCGGGGGGGACAGCAACTAATGAAAAACTGTTTTTT. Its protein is CASSPGGTATNEKLFF.

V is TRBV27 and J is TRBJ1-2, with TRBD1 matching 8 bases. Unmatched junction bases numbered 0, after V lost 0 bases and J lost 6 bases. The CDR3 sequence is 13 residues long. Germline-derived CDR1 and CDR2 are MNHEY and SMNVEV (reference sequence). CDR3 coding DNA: TGTGCCAGCAGTTTATCCAGGGGGCATGGCTACACCTTC. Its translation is CASSLSRGHGYTF.

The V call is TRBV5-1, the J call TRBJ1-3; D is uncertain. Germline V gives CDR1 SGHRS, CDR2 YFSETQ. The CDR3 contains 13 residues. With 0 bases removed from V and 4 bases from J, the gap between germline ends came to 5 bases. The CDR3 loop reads CASSLDVGNTIYF. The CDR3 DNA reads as TGCGCCAGCAGCTTGGATGTGGGAAACACCATATATTTT. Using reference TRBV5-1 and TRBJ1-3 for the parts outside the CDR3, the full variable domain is KAGVTQTPRYLIKTRGQQVTLSCSPISGHRSVSWYQQTPGQGLQFLFEYFSETQRNKGNFPGRFSGRQFSNSRSEMNVSTLELGDSALYLCASSLDVGNTIYFGEGSWLTVV.

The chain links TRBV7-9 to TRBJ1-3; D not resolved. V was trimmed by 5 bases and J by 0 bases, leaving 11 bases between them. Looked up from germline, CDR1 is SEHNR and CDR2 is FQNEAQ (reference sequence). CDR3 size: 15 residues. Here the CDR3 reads CASSPEGGSGNTIYF. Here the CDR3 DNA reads TGTGCCAGCAGCCCAGAGGGAGGCTCTGGAAACACCATATATTTT.

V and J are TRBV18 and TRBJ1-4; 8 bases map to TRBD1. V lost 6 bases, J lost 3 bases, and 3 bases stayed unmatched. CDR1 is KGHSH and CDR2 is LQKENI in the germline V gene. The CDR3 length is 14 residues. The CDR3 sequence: CASSTGASNEKLFF. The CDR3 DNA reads TGTGCCAGCTCGACAGGGGCTTCTAATGAAAAACTGTTTTTT.

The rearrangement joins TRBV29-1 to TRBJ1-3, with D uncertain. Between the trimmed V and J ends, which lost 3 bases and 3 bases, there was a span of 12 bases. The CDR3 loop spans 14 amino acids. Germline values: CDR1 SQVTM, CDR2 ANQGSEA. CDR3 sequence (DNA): TGCAGCGTTGATCGGCTGTCGGGTGGAAACACCATATATTTT. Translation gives CSVDRLSGGNTIYF.

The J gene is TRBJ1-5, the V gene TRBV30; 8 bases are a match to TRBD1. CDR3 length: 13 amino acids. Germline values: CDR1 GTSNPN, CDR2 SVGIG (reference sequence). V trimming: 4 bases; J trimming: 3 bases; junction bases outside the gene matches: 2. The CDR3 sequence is CAWTTGANQPQHF. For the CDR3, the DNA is TGTGCCTGGACGACAGGGGCCAATCAGCCCCAGCATTTT.

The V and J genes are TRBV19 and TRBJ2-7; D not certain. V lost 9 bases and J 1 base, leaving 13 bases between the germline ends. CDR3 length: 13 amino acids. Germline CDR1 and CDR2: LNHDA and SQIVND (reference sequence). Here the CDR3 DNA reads TGTGCCAGCCAGTCGTCGCAGTCCTACGAGCAGTACTTC. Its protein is CASQSSQSYEQYF.

For the CDR3, the DNA is TGTGCCAGTAGAGGACACGGAATAACCTACGAGCAGTACTTC. This gives the protein CASRGHGITYEQYF. V is TRBV19 and J is TRBJ2-7; D possibly corresponds to TRBD1 (5 bases). Germline V gene data show CDR1 as LNHDA and CDR2 as SQIVND (reference sequence). Between the trimmed V and J ends, which lost 6 bases and 2 bases, there was a span of 14 bases. CDR3 size: 14 residues.

CDR3 in amino acids: CASSFLREYNSPLHF. Here the CDR3 DNA reads TGTGCCAGCAGCTTCCTCCGGGAATATAATTCACCCCTCCACTTT. This chain connects TRBV27 to TRBJ1-6; no definite D call. CDR1 is MNHEY and CDR2 is SMNVEV in the germline V gene (reference sequence). The CDR3 is made up of 15 amino acids. V lost 6 bases to trimming and J lost 4 bases, with 13 bases between them.

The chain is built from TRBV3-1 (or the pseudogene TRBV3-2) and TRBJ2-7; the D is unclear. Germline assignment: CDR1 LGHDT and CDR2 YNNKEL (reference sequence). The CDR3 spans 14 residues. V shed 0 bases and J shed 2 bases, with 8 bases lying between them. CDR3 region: CASSQDEDTYEQYF. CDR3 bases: TGTGCCAGCAGCCAAGATGAAGATACCTACGAGCAGTACTTC.

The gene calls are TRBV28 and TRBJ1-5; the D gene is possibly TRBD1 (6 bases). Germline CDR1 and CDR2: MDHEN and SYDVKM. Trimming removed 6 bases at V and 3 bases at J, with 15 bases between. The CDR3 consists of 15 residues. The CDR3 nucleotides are TGTGCCAGCAGGAAGGGGGGGGGCGACAATCAGCCCCAGCATTTT. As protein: CASRKGGGDNQPQHF.